Following are 13 T cell receptor beta chains from one sample sequenced in a study of blood T cells in healthy people across ages (dated by TCRdb to between 2014 and 2017). Library preparation used 5' RACE. The instrument given in TCRdb is Illumina HiSeq 2500. A second PCR of roughly 6 to 11 cycles was performed with a sample-barcoded 5' primer and a J-beta primer mix. TCRdb reworked the public reads: Q25 trimming with fastp, MiXCR clone assembly, productive beta chains retained. A single entry per CDR3 protein holds the most common genes and DNA from its merged rows. This sample has about a million distinct CDR3 sequences in its table, and roughly 48% of those were observed once. 13% of the sample comes from the top ten. Specimen: blood. These receptors all come from a man in his thirties or forties in good health.

This clonotype was detected only a few times. The rearrangement uses TRBV20-1 and TRBJ2-7, with 11 bases fitting TRBD1. This CDR3 is 14 amino acids long. Looked up from germline, CDR1 is DFQATT and CDR2 is SNEGSKA (reference sequence). Trimming cost V 4 bases and J 5 bases; bases outside gene matches: 7. The CDR3 sequence is CSAIQGQGDDEQYF. DNA of the CDR3: TGCAGTGCTATTCAGGGACAGGGGGATGACGAGCAGTACTTC.

In its sample, this clonotype was seen a few times. This rearrangement joins TRBV11-2 to TRBJ2-6; D call uncertain. This CDR3 is 11 amino acids long. Germline-derived CDR1 and CDR2 are SGHAT and FQNNGV. V was trimmed by 5 bases and J by 9 bases, leaving 5 bases between them. CDR3 region: CASSKYNVLTF. CDR3 in DNA: TGTGCCAGCAGCAAATACAACGTCCTGACTTTC.

This clonotype appeared a few times. The rearrangement links TRBV4-1 to TRBJ2-5; D not certain. The J call may be wrong; the DNA end is better matched by TRBJ2-7. Germline lookup yields CDR1 MGHRA and CDR2 YSYEKL. The CDR3 is 13 amino acids. The CDR3 loop reads CASSQVSGFEQYF. CDR3 DNA sequence: TGCGCCAGCAGCCAAGTCTCCGGGTTCGAGCAGTACTTC.

This chain joins TRBV6-1 and TRBJ2-5; 7 nucleotides align to TRBD2. This CDR3 has 13 amino acids. The germline gives CDR1 MNHNS, CDR2 SASEGT. After removal of 6 bases from V and 5 bases from J, the junction contained 6 bases not matched to a gene. CDR3 in amino acids: CASRTSSGETQYF. As DNA, the CDR3 is TGTGCCAGCAGGACTAGCTCAGGGGAGACCCAGTACTTC.

The chain carries TRBV18 and TRBJ2-7, with 8 nucleotides matching TRBD1. Trimming took 2 bases from V and 5 from J; bases not matched to a gene: 5. Germline lookup yields CDR1 KGHSH and CDR2 LQKENI. The CDR3 loop spans 14 amino acids. The CDR3 coding sequence is TGTGCCAGCTCACCAGGACAGGGAGGCCACGAGCAGTACTTC. Translating gives CASSPGQGGHEQYF.

Note on this clonotype: The junction does not match germline at one end; this may be a read error. The chain is built from TRBV5-1 and TRBJ1-2; D uncertain. Germline CDR1 SGHRS, CDR2 YFSETQ. CDR3 length: 15 residues. The CDR3 DNA reads as TGCGCCGGCAGCTTCACCCCGACCGTTACCGATGGCTACACCTTC. It yields the protein CAGSFTPTVTDGYTF.

V gene TRBV5-1 combines with J gene TRBJ2-5; 8 bases align to TRBD1. The CDR3 extends over 15 amino acids. V dropped 1 base and J dropped 4; count of bases not matched to a gene: 6. Germline CDR1 and CDR2: SGHRS and YFSETQ. This CDR3 is CASSLSQGAGETQYF. CDR3 bases: TGCGCCAGCAGCTTGAGCCAGGGGGCGGGAGAGACCCAGTACTTC.

This clonotype was seen more than once but under ten times. This chain links TRBV30 with TRBJ2-1; D tentatively reads TRBD1 or TRBD2 (5 bases each). This CDR3 is 15 amino acids long. V was clipped by 2 bases and J by 2 bases, with 13 bases between them. Germline values: CDR1 GTSNPN, CDR2 SVGIG (reference sequence). DNA for the CDR3: TGTGCCTGGAGTACTGGACGGGGCGCCTACAATGAGCAGTTCTTC. This translates into CAWSTGRGAYNEQFF. Full variable domain (outside the CDR3, taken from reference TRBV30 and TRBJ2-1): SQTIHQWPATLVQPVGSPLSLECTVEGTSNPNLYWYRQAAGRGLQLLFYSVGIGQISSEVPQNLSASRPQDRQFILSSKKLLLSDSGFYLCAWSTGRGAYNEQFFGPGTRLTVL.

This rearrangement joins TRBV4-1 to TRBJ1-1, with 9 bases identical to TRBD1. Germline CDR1 reads MGHRA; CDR2 reads YSYEKL. Unmatched junction bases numbered 4, after V lost 1 base and J lost 1 base. CDR3 size: 16 residues. The CDR3 sequence is CASSQVGTGTNTEAFF. CDR3 nucleotide sequence: TGCGCCAGCAGCCAAGTTGGGACAGGGACGAACACTGAAGCTTTCTTT.

This clonotype was picked up one time. The chain links TRBV3-1 to TRBJ1-1; 8 bases line up with TRBD1. This CDR3 is built from 13 residues. The germline V gene has CDR1 LGHDT and CDR2 YNNKEL (reference sequence). The V gene end was trimmed by 3 bases and the J gene end by 7 bases; junction bases not matched to a gene: 4. The CDR3 DNA reads as TGTGCCAGCAGCCAGGACAGGGATCTTGAAGCTTTCTTT. Amino acids: CASSQDRDLEAFF.

This clonotype showed up just a few times. This chain's CDR3 is CASSQRVTGTDTQYF. The CDR3 DNA reads as TGTGCCAGCAGCCAACGGGTCACTGGCACAGATACGCAGTATTTT. The chain carries TRBV6-5 and TRBJ2-3, with D unclear. Trimming cost V 6 bases and J 1 base, with 14 bases left between them. The CDR3 is made up of 15 amino acids. Germline assignment: CDR1 MNHEY and CDR2 SVGAGI.

This rearrangement joins TRBV20-1 to TRBJ2-7; TRBD1 agrees at 9 bases. The germline V gene has CDR1 DFQATT and CDR2 SNEGSKA (reference sequence). J lost 3 bases, V lost 6 bases, and 6 bases had no gene match. The CDR3 extends over 13 amino acids. The CDR3 DNA is TGCAGTGCCGGGGGACAGGGCCTCTACGAGCAGTACTTC. Its translation: CSAGGQGLYEQYF.

The rearrangement links TRBV20-1 to TRBJ2-1, with D tentatively TRBD1 or TRBD2 (5 bases each). V gave up 1 base and J gave up 6 bases, with 10 bases separating them. The germline V gene encodes CDR1 DFQATT and CDR2 SNEGSKA (reference sequence). CDR3 length: 13 residues. This CDR3 is CSARAGSSNEQFF. The DNA of the CDR3 is TGCAGTGCTAGAGCAGGGAGTAGCAATGAGCAGTTCTTC.